The 15 T cell receptor beta chains given below trace back to one sample, sequenced in a study of T cells in Graves' hyperthyroidism and ophthalmopathy. RNA transcripts gave rise to amplified TCR beta CDR3 regions. First-round RT-PCR of the TCR CDR3 relied on the HTBI primer set. TCRdb itself ran the multiplex PCR reads through MiXCR, one entry per CDR3 protein. The table records a few hundred thousand distinct CDR3 sequences, around 16% of them present only once. Material for sequencing was blood. These receptor sequences come from a woman in her twenties or thirties with Graves' hyperthyroidism.

This clonotype was counted at least ten times. The chain couples TRBV27 to TRBJ2-7; D not resolved. V was trimmed by 3 bases and J by 0 bases, leaving 6 bases between them. The CDR3 sequence is 13 residues long. Germline CDR1 reads MNHEY; CDR2 reads SMNVEV (reference sequence). In DNA, the CDR3 is TGTGCCAGCAGTTTCACGAGCTCCTACGAGCAGTACTTC. This encodes CASSFTSSYEQYF.

This clonotype was counted at least ten times. The rearrangement joins TRBV6-4 to TRBJ2-2; TRBD2 matches at 12 bases. Germline CDR1 reads MRHNA; CDR2 reads SNTAGT. With 0 bases clipped from V and 7 bases from J, the junction kept 6 bases outside the gene matches. This CDR3 spans 17 amino acids. The CDR3 loop is CASSDSTSGSTVGELFF. CDR3 sequence (DNA): TGTGCCAGCAGTGACTCGACTAGCGGGAGTACGGTCGGGGAGCTGTTTTTT.

This clonotype was seen at least ten times. The V and J genes are TRBV19 and TRBJ2-7, with 13 bases lining up with TRBD2. Per germline, CDR1 LNHDA and CDR2 SQIVND (reference sequence). The ends lost 5 bases at V and 2 bases at J; junction bases unmatched: 6. This CDR3 region has 16 residues. The CDR3 is CASSASGTSGTYEQYF. The CDR3 region has the DNA TGTGCCAGTAGTGCCTCAGGGACTAGCGGGACCTACGAGCAGTACTTC.

The V call is TRBV6-2 or TRBV6-3, the J call TRBJ2-4, with D possibly TRBD1 on 6 matching bases. The CDR3 runs to 12 residues. CDR1 MNHEY and CDR2 SVGEGT come from the germline V gene. The V gene lost 6 bases and the J gene lost 6 bases, with 9 bases spanning the gap. CDR3: CASSPGVNIQYF. The CDR3 nucleotides are TGTGCCAGCAGCCCAGGGGTAAACATTCAGTACTTC.

This clonotype was recorded many times. V usage is TRBV20-1 and J usage is TRBJ2-7; 7 bases match TRBD1. V dropped 4 bases and J dropped 2; count of bases not matched to a gene: 11. The CDR3 is 15 residues long. Germline lookup yields CDR1 DFQATT and CDR2 SNEGSKA (reference sequence). CDR3 region: CSATHYRGRAYEQYF. The CDR3 DNA follows: TGCAGTGCTACTCATTACAGGGGAAGGGCCTACGAGCAGTACTTC.

Ten or more counts support this clonotype. The chain uses TRBV3-1 and TRBJ2-5; TRBD1 aligns across 7 bases. Trimming at V came to 4 bases and at J to 2 bases, leaving 4 bases not matched to a gene. Germline V gives CDR1 LGHDT, CDR2 YNNKEL (reference sequence). The length of the CDR3 is 14 residues. CDR3: CASSLTGLQETQYF. The CDR3 DNA reads TGTGCCAGCAGCCTGACAGGGCTTCAAGAGACCCAGTACTTC.

In this sample, this clonotype turned up a few times. This sequence joins TRBV20-1 and TRBJ1-1; 7 nucleotides align to TRBD1. CDR3 size: 14 residues. Germline V lookup: CDR1 DFQATT, CDR2 SNEGSKA (reference sequence). After removal of 3 bases from V and 1 base from J, the junction contained 5 bases not matched to a gene. In nucleotides, the CDR3 is TGCAGTGCTAGCGACAGGGTCAAGAACACTGAAGCTTTCTTT. Translating it yields CSASDRVKNTEAFF.

V is TRBV18 and J is TRBJ2-3, with D possibly matching TRBD1 (6 bases). Trimming stripped 6 bases from V and 2 bases from J, with 15 bases between. Per the germline V gene, CDR1 is KGHSH and CDR2 is LQKENI. The CDR3 runs to 15 residues. The CDR3 protein is CASSLPGQSTDTQYF. In DNA, the CDR3 is TGTGCCAGCTCCCTCCCGGGACAATCCACAGATACGCAGTATTTT.

V and J are TRBV7-3 and TRBJ2-5; D ambiguous. The CDR3 is 13 amino acids. Germline assignment: CDR1 SGHTA and CDR2 FQGTGA. V dropped 4 bases and J dropped 0 bases, with 6 bases sitting between them. CDR3 region: CASSSRHQETQYF. The DNA for the CDR3 is TGTGCCAGCAGCTCCCGACACCAAGAGACCCAGTACTTC.

This clonotype came up many times. V is TRBV6-1 and J is TRBJ2-1, with D perhaps TRBD1 (6 bases). V was shortened by 5 bases and J by 3 bases, with 11 bases between the two germline ends. CDR1 MNHNS and CDR2 SASEGT come from the germline V gene. There are 14 residues in the CDR3. The CDR3 loop is CASSNPQGYNEQFF. CDR3 sequence (DNA): TGTGCCAGCAGTAACCCACAGGGCTACAATGAGCAGTTCTTC.

In its sample, this clonotype was seen a few times. V is TRBV28 and J is TRBJ2-6, with 10 bases lining up with TRBD1. This CDR3 is built from 16 residues. The germline gives CDR1 MDHEN, CDR2 SYDVKM. V lost 2 bases, J lost 12 bases, and 10 bases stayed unmatched. CDR3 nucleotides: TGTGCCAGCAGTTTACGCTCCTTGACAGGGGGCTCCGTCCTGACTTTC. It is translated as CASSLRSLTGGSVLTF.

This clonotype was counted ten times or more. This chain links TRBV5-1 with TRBJ2-1, with a tentative D call TRBD2 (6 bases). Trimming removed 0 bases from V and 2 bases from J, with 18 bases in between. There are 18 residues in the CDR3. Germline-derived CDR1 and CDR2 are SGHRS and YFSETQ. The CDR3 region has the DNA TGCGCCAGCAGCTTGGGGGTAGCAGCGGGCAGGGCCTACAATGAGCAGTTCTTC. Residues: CASSLGVAAGRAYNEQFF.

The table lists this clonotype with a few counts. Given a much more abundant clone one base away, this may be a read error. This sequence joins TRBV11-2 and TRBJ2-1; TRBD2 matches at 15 bases. Germline-derived CDR1 and CDR2 are SGHAT and FQNNGV. This CDR3 has 18 residues. V shed 8 bases and J 1 base; nucleotides not matched to a gene: 9. CDR3 nucleotide sequence: TGTGCCAGCGGCCGCCCGGGACTAGCGGGAGGTTCCTACAATGAGCAGTTCTTC. It encodes CASGRPGLAGGSYNEQFF.

This clonotype was observed many times. This chain links TRBV20-1 with TRBJ2-1; TRBD1 matches 10 bases. Germline V gene data show CDR1 as DFQATT and CDR2 as SNEGSKA (reference sequence). J lost 9 bases, V lost 5 bases, and 4 bases had no gene match. The CDR3 is made up of 12 amino acids. For the CDR3, the DNA is TGCAGTGCTTTGGACAGGGGGGGTGAGCAGTTCTTC. This translates into CSALDRGGEQFF.

The chain carries TRBV7-8 and TRBJ1-5; D is unresolved. CDR3 length: 16 residues. Germline V gene sequence: CDR1 SGHVS, CDR2 FQNEAQ. With 2 bases removed from V and 2 bases from J, the gap between germline ends came to 13 bases. The CDR3 nucleotides read TGTGCCAGCAGCTTACTAAAGGAGGTGGGCAATCAGCCCCAGCATTTT. Its translation is CASSLLKEVGNQPQHF. Full variable domain (missing parts from reference TRBV7-8 and TRBJ1-5): GAGVSQSPRYKVAKRGQDVALRCDPISGHVSLFWYQQALGQGPEFLTYFQNEAQLDKSGLPSDRFFAERPEGSVSTLKIQRTQQEDSAVYLCASSLLKEVGNQPQHFGDGTRLSIL.